These 16 T cell receptor beta chains share one sample of origin, sequenced in a study of blood T cell repertoires in COVID-19. Here immunoSEQ multiplex PCR was the method, and the copy in TCRdb shows in-frame clones only, minus some. The data show 250,000 to 300,000 clones, around 87% seen once. Sequences were obtained from peripheral blood. Receptor source: a woman aged 40-49 years who had recovered from COVID-19.

The sample holds one count of this clone. V gene TRBV13 combines with J gene TRBJ1-3; 9 nucleotides line up with TRBD1. The germline V gene encodes CDR1 PRHDT and CDR2 FYEKMQ (reference sequence). The V gene end was trimmed by 5 bases and the J gene end by 4 bases; junction bases not matched to a gene: 6. CDR3 size: 15 residues. CDR3 sequence (DNA): TGTGCCAGCAGCACCGGGACAGGGTGGGGAAACACCATATATTTT. Residues: CASSTGTGWGNTIYF.

The chain links TRBV27 to TRBJ1-6; D is unresolved. The CDR3 is 14 residues long. The V and J ends lost 5 bases and 0 bases respectively, with 5 bases between them. CDR1 is MNHEY, CDR2 SMNVEV, per germline (reference sequence). The CDR3 DNA follows: TGTGCCAGCAGTCCGAGCTCCTATAATTCACCCCTCCACTTT. As protein: CASSPSSYNSPLHF.

The chain couples TRBV30 to TRBJ2-3; TRBD2 matches at 10 bases. CDR1 is GTSNPN, CDR2 SVGIG, per germline (reference sequence). The J segment lost 5 bases and the V segment lost 0 bases, leaving 5 bases of the junction unmatched. This CDR3 has 15 residues. The CDR3 here is CAWSVASGGGDTQYF. As DNA, the CDR3 is TGTGCCTGGAGTGTGGCTAGCGGGGGTGGAGATACGCAGTATTTT.

J is TRBJ1-1 and V is TRBV6-2 or TRBV6-3; a possible D gene is TRBD1 (6 bases). The germline V gene has CDR1 MNHEY and CDR2 SVGEGT. V was shortened by 5 bases and J by 2 bases, with 27 bases between the two germline ends. The CDR3 has 19 residues. CDR3 DNA: TGTGCCAGCAGTACCACCTCGCGACTCAGAGCAGGGGCTAACACTGAAGCTTTCTTT. This encodes CASSTTSRLRAGANTEAFF.

Concerning this clone itself: Its ends do not fully match the called genes, so a read error is possible. The chain carries TRBV20-1 and TRBJ2-2; the D is unclear. The germline V gene encodes CDR1 DFQATT and CDR2 SNEGSKA (reference sequence). The CDR3 is 14 amino acids. In DNA, the CDR3 is TGCAGTGCTAGTAATATGGCAAACAGCGGGGAGCTGTTTTTT. Translated, it gives CSASNMANSGELFF.

This sequence joins TRBV11-3 and TRBJ2-1, with D perhaps matching TRBD2 (6 bases). This CDR3 comprises 12 residues. Germline CDR1 and CDR2: SGHNT and YENEEA. V gave up 5 bases and J gave up 7 bases, with 9 bases separating them. The chain's CDR3 is CASSQGGNEQFF. Written as DNA, the CDR3 is TGTGCCAGCAGCCAAGGAGGGAATGAGCAGTTCTTC.

The CDR3 is CASSPHTSGGWNIQYF. The CDR3 bases are TGTGCCAGCAGCCCCCATACCAGCGGGGGGTGGAACATTCAGTACTTC. This chain connects TRBV13 to TRBJ2-4; 9 positions agree with TRBD2. The CDR3 extends over 16 amino acids. The J segment lost 7 bases and the V segment lost 5 bases, leaving 12 bases of the junction unmatched. Per the germline V gene, CDR1 is PRHDT and CDR2 is FYEKMQ (reference sequence).

In its sample, this clone was seen a few times. The chain carries TRBV18 and TRBJ2-7; 8 nucleotides match TRBD1. CDR3 length: 15 amino acids. The junction had 7 bases not matched to a gene; V was cut back by 3 bases and J by 3 bases. Germline V gives CDR1 KGHSH, CDR2 LQKENI. Here the CDR3 DNA reads TGTGCCAGCTCACCTCCGGACAGGGCAGACTACGAGCAGTACTTC. Translating gives CASSPPDRADYEQYF.

The gene calls are TRBV28 and TRBJ1-3, with D tentatively TRBD1 (5 bases). The CDR3 is 13 residues long. V was clipped by 6 bases and J by 5 bases, with 11 bases between them. Germline-derived CDR1 and CDR2 are MDHEN and SYDVKM. CDR3 coding DNA: TGTGCCAGCAGCGGGGGGGATAGAAACACCATATATTTT. Its protein is CASSGGDRNTIYF.

This clone was detected only once. V gene TRBV2 combines with J gene TRBJ1-6; D not certain. The CDR3 has 16 amino acids. Trimming pared 4 bases from V and 9 bases from J, leaving 19 bases between. CDR1 and CDR2 from the germline V gene are SNHLY and FYNNEI. The CDR3 DNA reads TGTGCCAGCAGTGGGGTATCCTTCTCGGGTGTTTCACCCCTCCACTTT. This translates into CASSGVSFSGVSPLHF.

The chain is built from TRBV7-2 and TRBJ1-1, with D possibly being TRBD1 (5 bases). Trimming took off 5 bases at V and 2 bases at J, with 12 bases between the two ends. The CDR3 sequence is 14 residues long. Germline V lookup: CDR1 SGHTA, CDR2 FQGNSA. CDR3 sequence: CASSTRTLNTEAFF. Written as DNA, the CDR3 is TGTGCCAGCAGCACCCGGACACTTAACACTGAAGCTTTCTTT.

This clone appeared a few times. The rearrangement uses TRBV30 and TRBJ1-4; unclear D gene. CDR3 length equals 15 residues. The germline V and J ends were trimmed by 6 bases and 5 bases, with 19 bases remaining between them. Germline CDR1 is GTSNPN and CDR2 is SVGIG (reference sequence). CDR3 in DNA: TGTGCCTGCCCGGGAGAAGGACCCCAAAATGAAAAACTGTTTTTT. Amino acid sequence: CACPGEGPQNEKLFF.

The V gene is TRBV12-5, the J gene TRBJ2-5; 10 positions match TRBD1. After removal of 7 bases from V and 3 bases from J, the junction contained 5 bases not matched to a gene. Germline V lookup: CDR1 LGHNT, CDR2 FRNRAP. The length of the CDR3 is 14 residues. CDR3 sequence (DNA): TGTGCTAGTGCCAGGACAGGGGGAAAAGAGACCCAGTACTTC. Encoded protein: CASARTGGKETQYF. Full variable domain (missing parts from reference TRBV12-5 and TRBJ2-5): DARVTQTPRHKVTEMGQEVTMRCQPILGHNTVFWYRQTMMQGLELLAYFRNRAPLDDSGMPKDRFSAEMPDATLATLKIQPSEPRDSAVYFCASARTGGKETQYFGPGTRLLVL.

This clone came up once. This sequence joins TRBV9 and TRBJ2-3; 9 bases fit TRBD1. Per the germline V gene, CDR1 is SGDLS and CDR2 is YYNGEE. This CDR3 comprises 17 residues. Trimming took 4 bases from V and 2 from J; bases not matched to a gene: 11. In DNA, the CDR3 is TGTGCCAGCAGCCCCACTCAGGGGACAGGGTACACAGATACGCAGTATTTT. Amino acids: CASSPTQGTGYTDTQYF.

The rearrangement uses TRBV11-2 and TRBJ1-2; D may be TRBD1 (6 bases). Germline V gene lookup returns CDR1 SGHAT and CDR2 FQNNGV. The CDR3 totals 13 residues. The ends were cut back, 7 bases at V and 4 bases at J, with 13 bases in the middle. CDR3 amino acids: CASTPVGGYGYTF. CDR3 DNA: TGTGCCAGCACCCCCGTAGGGGGCTATGGCTACACCTTC.

Notes on this clone: Other DNA sequences in this sample translate to the same CDR3. V and J are TRBV4-3 and TRBJ1-3; D is undetermined. This CDR3 has 13 residues. The ends were cut back, 0 bases at V and 4 bases at J, with 4 bases in the middle. In germline, CDR1 is LGHNA, CDR2 YSLEER. The CDR3 region is CASSQESGNTIYF. The CDR3 nucleotides read TGCGCCAGCAGCCAAGAGAGCGGAAACACCATATATTTT.